Included here is one TCR beta chain sequence, with context. Its recognized antigen is unknown. No much larger clonotype is one base removed from it; base qualities were not supplied. To prepare the library, the immunoSEQ multiplex PCR assay was applied. The multiplex PCR relied on a mix of 60 forward primers for TCR Vbeta segments and 13 reverse primers for TCR Jbeta segments. The CDR3 region of rearranged TCR beta genes was amplified from genomic DNA by a multiplex PCR assay. The amplified TCR beta libraries were sequenced on the Illumina HiSeq System as 87-base-pair reads. In the authors' own workflow: A later analysis counted about 76 million unique TCR beta chains across the 550 to 800 repertoires, and around 9.9 million of these chains were shared by at least two donors. Raw reads were error-corrected and collapsed into unique sequences by a nearest-neighbor algorithm in which closely related sequences were merged to remove PCR and sequencing errors. Alignment of CDR3 sequences to IMGT reference sequences was used to assign V, D and J gene segments. For a sequence to be retained, a match of at least six nucleotides was required to both a V gene segment and a J gene segment. Rearrangements were classified as productive when the CDR3 lacked stop codons and remained in frame with V and J, and all other rearrangements were classified as non-productive. Following IMGT convention, CDR3 was defined as the stretch from the second conserved V-encoded cysteine to the conserved J-encoded phenylalanine. Sequences without an unambiguous match to a single V gene segment were excluded from the earlier analysis of about 600 of the donors. An earlier analysis of 550 to 650 of the donors classified V segments as functional when productive rearrangements were above 56.7% and as segregating when the standard deviation between donors was above 5%. A statistical classification framework was built to diagnose cytomegalovirus status from the catalog of TCR beta chain sequences. In a later analysis, TCR nucleotide sequences were compared against IMGT/GENE-DB human TR gene sequences so that V and J genes could be assigned. The TCRdist pipeline was used in a later analysis to assign CDR3 sequences and most-parsimonious VDJ recombination scenarios. In a later analysis, each TCR beta chain was defined by its CDR3 amino acid sequence together with its V-gene family, and reads lacking a unique V-gene family were excluded. To address suspected cross-contamination and a sequencing artifact, a later analysis removed roughly 580 highly shared, low-generation-probability nucleotide sequences. A later analysis calculated a clonal expansion index for each public chain from normalized within-repertoire ranks of inferred template counts. Generation probabilities in a later analysis came from a VDJ recombination model fitted to out-of-frame rearrangements, and those results were checked against IGoR. Hypergeometric tests were used in a later analysis to score TCR-TCR, TCR-HLA and TCR-CMV co-occurrence, with a repertoire-size bias correction applied to the TCR pairs. In a later analysis, false discovery rates were estimated by permuting HLA or CMV assignments 20 times. In a later analysis, co-occurring TCRs were grouped with DBSCAN, and TCRdist sequence similarity was added when clustering was performed within HLA-allele-positive subsets. Repertoires with fewer than 30,000 or more than 120,000 public chains, plus five repertoires with anomalous nucleotide sharing, were excluded from co-occurrence clustering. Entries here come from immuneACCESS through TCRdb and include only in-frame sequences with V and J called. Some clones fail to appear in such tables; in the studies checked, an unresolved V gene covers under half of the shortfall, and the cause of the remainder is unknown. Clone size and the V and J calls come from that table; the DNA yielded D and trimming. This sample is represented by approximately 150,000 clones; around 80% of them were singletons. The ten largest clones capture approximately 2% of the sample.

This sample is part of a study of cytomegalovirus exposure and HLA in healthy donors (TCRdb year 2017). Study-wide context: In an earlier analysis of under 600 of the donors, under 300 Gb of sequence data and approximately 100 million unique TCR beta sequences from about 190 million T cells were reported. To study patterns of TCR occurrence, a later analysis re-analyzed previously published TCR beta repertoires from 500 to 850 donors and added high-resolution HLA genotyping. Donor age, sex, ethnicity and CMV serostatus were compiled alongside the repertoire data. Among some 400 genotyped donors of the cohort, an average of around 250,000 unique TCR beta nucleotide sequences was sequenced per donor, of which about 18% were non-productive. Roughly five DR-DQ haplotypes were treated as single units for association and clustering because of strong linkage in the cohort. The study combined high-throughput TCR immunosequencing, statistical association of individual TCRs with disease status, and machine learning to predict cytomegalovirus infection status. The genetic ancestry cluster associated with self-reported Caucasian donors included about 81% of the roughly 410 genotyped donors. Besides the first cohort of under 700 subjects, a separate validation cohort made up of 120 different subjects was used. An earlier analysis of 587 of the donors used high-throughput TCR beta sequencing to judge whether each TCR beta V gene segment behaved as functional or pseudogenic. The study profiled the T cell repertoires of under 700 subjects by immunosequencing and related them to cytomegalovirus serostatus. Every discovery cohort repertoire had been produced on one sequencing platform. In a later genetic analysis, genome-wide SNP genotypes for about three fifths of the roughly 670 donors were used, and that subset was treated as a discovery cohort. An early release covering roughly 640 HLA-typed donors comprised roughly 300 gigabases of sequencing data and 65 million to 100 million unique TCR sequences. The number of typed donors differed by locus: about 620-640 for A, B, C, DRB1 and DQB1; 522 for DQA1; approximately 600 for DPA1; and around 450 for DPB1. HLA typing covered class I and class II loci at four-digit resolution. The later analysis used no new phenotypic data to find candidate immune exposures, relying instead on TCR beta sequences and their occurrence across donors. The study aimed to test whether cataloging public T cell receptors could reveal signatures of past pathogen exposure.

Based on the germline V gene, the CDR1 and CDR2 sequences are ENHRY and SYGVKD. V and J lose 4 bases and 6 bases, and a span of 9 bases separates them. From cysteine to phenylalanine, the CDR3 is 12 amino acids long. Of the read, only the CDR3 DNA is kept; its 36 bases are in frame from base 1. The cohort was made up of approximately 670 healthy bone marrow donors. Cohort members were all nominally healthy when sampled, although unrecorded immune exposures were likely present. The donor was CMV seronegative and belonged to the group of 350 to 400 seronegative cohort members. A peripheral blood sample was collected from each donor, and TCR beta sequencing was performed on peripheral blood mononuclear cells. The Qiagen DNeasy Blood Extraction Kit was used to extract genomic DNA from the blood cell samples. On the study overall, not on this receptor specifically: The cohort was sequenced for TCR beta chains only, and without alpha or paired-chain data the features that could be detected were limited. In a later analysis, most CMV-associated TCR beta chains were found to appear HLA-restricted, with HLA associations seemingly driven largely by CMV exposure. Some IMGT-functional V segments, including TRBV6-2 and TRBV6-3, could not be distinguished by the 87-base-pair reads and were therefore excluded. An earlier analysis of approximately 570 of the donors showed that most TCR beta V segments appeared in productive rearrangements either about 90% or about 30% of the time, which broadly matched IMGT annotations. Presence/absence analyses assumed roughly uniform sequencing depth across donors, an assumption that may not hold. A further reported finding was that TCR beta sequences accurately predicted the HLA-A and HLA-B alleles for most subjects in the first cohort. A later genetic analysis reported fewer N-insertions in productive TCRs among donors in an Asian-associated ancestry cluster than the roughly 720-donor mean. Most TCR sequences were observed very rarely across donors, whereas some public TCRs were present in many individuals. The classifier was reported to diagnose cytomegalovirus status with high specificity and sensitivity in both the original and validation cohorts. A group of highly shared sequence variants was considered likely to be a technical artifact of the sequencing pipeline. For the cohort, immune exposure information was limited to CMV serostatus. In a later analysis, HLA-associated TCR beta chains showed more clonal expansion and lower generation probabilities than non-associated chains that were equally common. In a later analysis, the rate of TCR association differed among HLA loci, with DRB1 alleles having the most associated TCRs and HLA-C alleles having the fewest. A total of 164 TCR beta chains were listed by the study as associated with cytomegalovirus. A few of the identified cytomegalovirus-associated TCR beta chains were confirmed in vitro to be specific for cytomegalovirus antigens. About 17 rarely observed V segments, including chromosome 9 orphons, were excluded from the earlier analysis of several hundred of the donors because counts were too low. According to the authors, the approach could potentially be generalized to other disease states and immunological phenotypes. Strong co-occurrence of HLA alleles, especially DR and DQ, made assigning TCR associations to individual alleles difficult. Correlated functional status among segregating V segments might reflect linkage disequilibrium, but an unknown experimental factor could not be ruled out. Because HLA typing was missing for some donors at each locus, association tests included only the typed subset. In a later analysis, 16,951 TCR beta sequences were associated with specific HLA alleles at a false discovery rate of 0.05. In a later analysis, several top co-occurrence clusters were reported to appear linked to parvovirus B19, influenza, CMV and Epstein-Barr virus. A later genetic analysis associated a missense DCLRE1C variant with V-gene and J-gene trimming of TCR beta chains, and an independent cohort replicated the association.

The V gene is TRBV10-3 and the J gene is TRBJ1-2, and TRBD1 may be the D gene, going by 6 matching bases. The sequence was collected from a woman aged 40-49 years in good health and CMV-seronegative. Sequenced material: PBMCs. This receptor carries the CDR3 CAISVQGHGYTF. The DNA reads as follows: TGTGCCATCAGTGTACAGGGACATGGCTACACCTTC.